The entry below describes one T cell receptor beta chain. Its antigen is still unknown. Splitting of each subset's genomic DNA was done evenly across several immunoSEQ plates. The table came from immunoSEQ multiplex PCR; TCRdb's copy has only in-frame clones and leaves some out. Of 2.3 million or so clones listed, 93% are singletons. The source of the sample is a study of shared clonotypes between healthy human individuals. Whole-study findings and limits: Larger richness was generally estimated for naive than memory subsets.

The receptor's source is a man younger than 35 in good health. Some clones in this sample may be carry-over from other donors' samples. The source material was naive CD4+ T cells from PBMCs. Subset here: CD45RA+ positively selected.

CDR3 loop: CASSSGGSGRDEQFF. CDR3 nucleotides: TGCGCCAGCAGCAGCGGAGGTAGCGGGAGAGATGAGCAGTTCTTC. The rearrangement uses TRBV5-1 and TRBJ2-1, with 9 bases that match TRBD2. The V and J ends lost 4 bases and 8 bases, in that order; junction bases with no gene match: 10. This CDR3 spans 15 amino acids. Germline V gives CDR1 SGHRS, CDR2 YFSETQ.